The 18 T cell receptor beta chains below were found in one sample sequenced in a study of T cells in Graves' hyperthyroidism and ophthalmopathy. Amplification of TCR beta CDR3 regions used RNA as the template. Researchers ran a first-round RT-PCR on the TCR CDR3 using the HTBI primer set. A single record per CDR3 protein comes from TCRdb applying MiXCR to the multiplex PCR reads. The data show nearly 600,000 distinct CDR3 sequences, approximately 15% seen once. Sequencing input: blood. Every receptor here comes from a woman aged 25-40 years with Graves' hyperthyroidism that later progressed to Graves' ophthalmopathy.

This clonotype was counted at least ten times. J is TRBJ1-4 and V is TRBV30; tentative D call: TRBD1 (6 bases). This CDR3 has 13 residues. V shed 1 base and J shed 11 bases, with 14 bases lying between them. The germline V gene encodes CDR1 GTSNPN and CDR2 SVGIG (reference sequence). The CDR3 loop reads CAWSGGGWRKLFF. The CDR3, as DNA: TGTGCCTGGAGTGGAGGGGGTTGGCGGAAACTGTTTTTT.

Only a few counts were recorded for this clonotype. The V and J genes are TRBV18 and TRBJ2-5, with D unclear. This CDR3 has 15 residues. Germline CDR1 reads KGHSH; CDR2 reads LQKENI. V was trimmed by 6 bases and J by 4 bases, leaving 18 bases between them. The CDR3 bases are TGTGCCAGCTCCAAGATCACTGAATTGAGAGAGACCCAGTACTTC. As protein: CASSKITELRETQYF. Looking up the rest from reference TRBV18 and TRBJ2-5 gives the full variable domain: NAGVMQNPRHLVRRRGQEARLRCSPMKGHSHVYWYRQLPEEGLKFMVYLQKENIIDESGMPKERFSAEFPKEGPSILRIQQVVRGDSAAYFCASSKITELRETQYFGPGTRLLVL.

This clonotype was recorded at least ten times. This chain links TRBV7-2 with TRBJ2-5, with D perhaps TRBD1 (6 bases). This CDR3 is 17 amino acids long. Germline CDR1 SGHTA, CDR2 FQGNSA. V lost 7 bases and J 0 bases, leaving 21 bases between the germline ends. The CDR3 loop reads CASTRRPQGRNQETQYF. The CDR3 nucleotides read TGTGCCAGCACCAGACGTCCCCAGGGGCGGAACCAAGAGACCCAGTACTTC.

This clonotype was seen more than once but under ten times. The chain employs TRBV5-1 and TRBJ1-1; no definite D call. The germline V gene encodes CDR1 SGHRS and CDR2 YFSETQ. This CDR3 comprises 14 residues. V was clipped by 4 bases and J by 1 base, with 11 bases between them. DNA for the CDR3: TGCGCCAGCAGCGGCTTATCGGAGAACACTGAAGCTTTCTTT. Translated, it gives CASSGLSENTEAFF.

This clonotype was recorded at least ten times. The CDR3, as DNA: TGTGCCACCAGTGAGAGGGCGGCTGGGAGCAATCAGCCCCAGCATTTT. Encoded protein: CATSERAAGSNQPQHF. J is TRBJ1-5 and V is TRBV24-1, with no clear D. Germline V gene data show CDR1 as KGHDR and CDR2 as SFDVKD. Trimming left V 4 bases short and J 1 base short, with 13 bases between. The CDR3 totals 16 residues.

This clonotype was seen just once. This may be a read error, as it is one base from a much larger clone. CDR3 bases: TGTGCCAACATTAATCCACAGGGGAGGACTGAAGCTTTCTTT. Its protein is CANINPQGRTEAFF. The chain has TRBV28 and TRBJ1-1, with 7 bases that match TRBD1. The germline CDR1 and CDR2 sequences are MDHEN and SYDVKM. The CDR3 contains 14 residues. Unmatched junction bases numbered 13, after V lost 10 bases and J lost 5 bases.

In its sample, this clonotype was seen many times. The chain employs TRBV20-1 and TRBJ2-7; TRBD2 aligns across 7 bases. The CDR3 covers 16 residues. The germline gives CDR1 DFQATT, CDR2 SNEGSKA (reference sequence). Trimming cost V 3 bases and J 0 bases; bases outside gene matches: 11. The CDR3 DNA follows: TGCAGTGCTAGTATCTCGTTGTCTAGCGGCTCCTACGAGCAGTACTTC. It translates to CSASISLSSGSYEQYF.

The gene calls are TRBV7-6 and TRBJ2-1; D perhaps matches TRBD2 (5 bases). Trimming left V 4 bases short and J 6 bases short, with 13 bases between. The germline V gene encodes CDR1 SGHVS and CDR2 FNYEAQ. The CDR3 sequence is 14 residues long. CDR3 residues: CASSSSPEGNEQFF. CDR3 bases: TGTGCCAGCAGCTCCAGTCCCGAGGGCAATGAGCAGTTCTTC.

A note on this clonotype: A read error may account for a junction end that differs from germline. V is TRBV2 and J is TRBJ1-5; D is uncertain. This CDR3 has 14 residues. Per germline, CDR1 SNHLY and CDR2 FYNNEI. In DNA form, the CDR3 reads TGTGCCAGCAGTGAACGCGGAGAAACTCAGTCCCAGCATTTT. It codes for CASSERGETQSQHF.

This clonotype was observed at least ten times. The rearrangement joins TRBV15 to TRBJ2-7, with 9 bases matching TRBD1. The CDR3 has 14 residues. With 3 bases clipped from V and 5 bases from J, the junction kept 5 bases outside the gene matches. The germline V gene has CDR1 LNHNV and CDR2 YYDKDF (reference sequence). CDR3 sequence reads: CATSRDRGIHEQYF. The CDR3 nucleotides are TGTGCCACCAGCAGGGACAGGGGTATACACGAGCAGTACTTC. The full variable domain, completed using reference TRBV15 and TRBJ2-7, is DAMVIQNPRYQVTQFGKPVTLSCSQTLNHNVMYWYQQKSSQAPKLLFHYYDKDFNNEADTPDNFQSRRPNTSFCFLDIRSPGLGDTAMYLCATSRDRGIHEQYFGPGTRLTVT.

The chain uses TRBV12-3 or TRBV12-4 and TRBJ2-7, with 9 bases aligning to TRBD1. The CDR3 totals 15 residues. V was clipped by 2 bases and J by 5 bases; unmatched bases: 7. The CDR3 coding sequence is TGTGCCAGCAGTTTACATGGGACAGGGAGTCACGAGCAGTACTTC. Its translation: CASSLHGTGSHEQYF.

This clonotype was seen repeatedly, ten times or more. The chain recombines TRBV7-2 with TRBJ2-4, with a weak D call TRBD2 (5 bases). Between the trimmed V and J ends, which lost 5 bases and 8 bases, there was a span of 13 bases. Germline V lookup: CDR1 SGHTA, CDR2 FQGNSA. This CDR3 contains 13 residues. As DNA, the CDR3 is TGTGCCAGCAGCCTGTGGGAGTCGGACATTCAGTACTTC. This gives the protein CASSLWESDIQYF.

In its sample, this clonotype was seen many times. The rearrangement links TRBV7-6 to TRBJ2-1, with D possibly being TRBD2 (6 bases). The germline V gene has CDR1 SGHVS and CDR2 FNYEAQ. This CDR3 is 15 amino acids long. The V end lost 1 base, the J end lost 12 bases, and 19 bases lay between the germline ends. In DNA, the CDR3 is TGTGCCAGCAGCTTAGGAGCTAGCGACGGTGATGTGCAGTTCTTC. Its translation is CASSLGASDGDVQFF.

V and J are TRBV24-1 and TRBJ2-7; D is perhaps TRBD1 (6 bases). The CDR3 has 16 amino acids. V dropped 8 bases and J dropped 4 bases, with 23 bases sitting between them. Germline V gene lookup returns CDR1 KGHDR and CDR2 SFDVKD. Written as DNA, the CDR3 is TGTGCCACCATCATAGATTCTAACAGGGAAGTGTACGAGCAGTACTTC. Translation gives CATIIDSNREVYEQYF.

This sequence joins TRBV7-9 and TRBJ2-1; possibly TRBD2 for D (5 bases). CDR1 and CDR2 (germline): SEHNR, FQNEAQ (reference sequence). The CDR3 is made up of 17 amino acids. Trimming stripped 5 bases from V and 6 bases from J, with 23 bases between. This CDR3 is CASSPGSVTGFINEQFF. CDR3 nucleotide sequence: TGTGCCAGCAGCCCCGGCTCCGTAACGGGATTTATCAATGAGCAGTTCTTC.

This clonotype was recorded at least ten times. The rearrangement joins TRBV11-2 to TRBJ2-7; D is ambiguous. Germline-derived CDR1 and CDR2 are SGHAT and FQNNGV. Trimming stripped 3 bases from V and 0 bases from J, with 9 bases between. This CDR3 comprises 14 residues. CDR3 coding DNA: TGTGCCAGCAGCTTGATGAGCACCTCCTACGAGCAGTACTTC. The encoded protein is CASSLMSTSYEQYF.

The chain combines TRBV28 with TRBJ1-1; a weak D match, TRBD1 (5 bases). Germline CDR1 MDHEN, CDR2 SYDVKM. The CDR3 consists of 12 residues. Between the trimmed V and J ends, which lost 8 bases and 3 bases, there was a span of 10 bases. CDR3 protein: CASSQGYTEAFF. CDR3 DNA sequence: TGTGCCAGCTCCCAGGGTTACACTGAAGCTTTCTTT.

This clonotype was found many times. CDR3 protein: CASSLGRTDTQYF. The DNA for the CDR3 is TGTGCCAGCAGTTTAGGGAGGACAGATACGCAGTATTTT. The chain employs TRBV27 and TRBJ2-3, with D possibly matching TRBD2 (6 bases). Germline V gene lookup returns CDR1 MNHEY and CDR2 SMNVEV (reference sequence). Deletions cut 2 bases from V and 3 bases from J, with 6 bases between. The CDR3 totals 13 residues.